Below are 21 T cell receptor beta chains sequenced from a single sample in a study of molecular identifiers for immune sequencing clone quantification. MiXCR, applied by TCRdb to the PCR reads, yields one record per CDR3 protein. The table has 300,000 to 400,000 distinct CDR3 sequences, over 20% seen once. The specimen sequenced was naive CD8+ T cells from blood, with Jurkat cell RNA spiked in. Subset noted: FACS-sorted CD8+CD4-CCR7+CD45RA+ naive T cells. The receptors derive from a human donor in good health. Some libraries in this study had Jurkat cell RNA spiked in.

The chain has TRBV4-3 and TRBJ2-1; 8 bases fit TRBD2. V gave up 1 base and J gave up 10 bases; unmatched junction bases: 12. The CDR3 runs to 16 residues. CDR1 and CDR2 from the germline V gene are LGHNA and YSLEER. For the CDR3, the DNA is TGCGCCAGCAGCCAAGGGACTAGCTTAGAGGTTAAAGAGCAGTTCTTC. As protein: CASSQGTSLEVKEQFF.

This clonotype came up many times. The rearrangement uses TRBV7-9 and TRBJ1-1; the D is unclear. The CDR3 extends over 11 amino acids. Per the germline V gene, CDR1 is SEHNR and CDR2 is FQNEAQ (reference sequence). V lost 3 bases, J lost 3 bases, and 2 bases lay in between. CDR3 DNA sequence: TGTGCCAGCAGCTTTGACACTGAAGCTTTCTTT. It codes for CASSFDTEAFF.

This clonotype was counted a few times. The V and J genes are TRBV27 and TRBJ1-5; 8 bases match TRBD1. Germline lookup yields CDR1 MNHEY and CDR2 SMNVEV (reference sequence). The CDR3 is made up of 15 amino acids. Trimming at V came to 2 bases and at J to 4 bases, leaving 4 bases not matched to a gene. The CDR3 is CASSLPDRVNQPQHF. The CDR3 region has the DNA TGTGCCAGCAGTTTACCGGACAGGGTAAATCAGCCCCAGCATTTT.

This chain connects TRBV4-1 to TRBJ2-2, with D perhaps assigned TRBD1 or TRBD2 (5 bases each). Per the germline V gene, CDR1 is MGHRA and CDR2 is YSYEKL. The V end lost 3 bases, the J end lost 5 bases, and 22 bases lay between the germline ends. This CDR3 comprises 18 residues. The DNA of the CDR3 is TGCGCCAGCAGCCAGTTTTACGGGCAGGGAGTTTTGACCGGGGAGCTGTTTTTT. Translated, it gives CASSQFYGQGVLTGELFF.

This clonotype was recorded many times. The chain carries TRBV7-9 and TRBJ1-5, with D hard to call. The CDR3 runs to 12 residues. Germline-derived CDR1 and CDR2 are SEHNR and FQNEAQ (reference sequence). Trimming shortened V by 1 base and J by 9 bases, and 7 bases separated the two germline ends. The CDR3: CASSLESGPQHF. CDR3 nucleotides: TGTGCCAGCAGCTTAGAATCTGGGCCCCAGCATTTT.

This clonotype was seen at least ten times. The chain joins TRBV7-9 to TRBJ2-7; 8 nucleotides line up with TRBD2. The V segment lost 4 bases and the J segment 6 bases; nucleotides outside the gene matches: 5. This CDR3 region has 13 residues. Germline CDR1 is SEHNR and CDR2 is FQNEAQ (reference sequence). The chain's CDR3 is CASSSGLAGEQYF. CDR3 sequence (DNA): TGTGCCAGCAGCTCCGGACTAGCTGGCGAGCAGTACTTC.

There are a few counts of this clonotype. This chain uses TRBV7-9 with TRBJ2-2; D tentatively fits TRBD1 or TRBD2 (5 bases each). The CDR3 runs to 16 residues. V lost 2 bases and J lost 2, with 12 bases in between. The germline V gene encodes CDR1 SEHNR and CDR2 FQNEAQ (reference sequence). The CDR3 coding sequence is TGTGCCAGCAGCTTATTACGGGGCGGAAACACCGGGGAGCTGTTTTTT. Translation: CASSLLRGGNTGELFF.

This clonotype was counted only a few times. This sequence joins TRBV20-1 and TRBJ2-7; D could derive from TRBD1 or TRBD2 (5 bases each). V was clipped by 0 bases and J by 9 bases, with 12 bases between them. CDR3 size: 12 residues. Germline lookup yields CDR1 DFQATT and CDR2 SNEGSKA (reference sequence). The CDR3 loop is CSAREEGTVQYF. The CDR3 DNA follows: TGCAGTGCTAGAGAAGAGGGGACGGTGCAGTACTTC.

Note on this clonotype: One base away lies a much larger clone, so this may be a sequencing read error. The chain carries TRBV28 and TRBJ1-4, with D perhaps TRBD1 (5 bases). Germline CDR1 and CDR2: MDHEN and SYDVKM. The V end lost 9 bases, the J end lost 11 bases, and 19 bases lay between the germline ends. The CDR3 covers 13 residues. Here the CDR3 reads CASSPGLVHKLFF. The CDR3 coding sequence is TGTGCCAGTTCCCCGGGACTTGTCCATAAACTGTTTTTT.

This chain joins TRBV15 and TRBJ2-7; D not resolved. With 0 bases removed from V and 0 bases from J, the gap between germline ends came to 9 bases. Germline V CDR1 and CDR2: LNHNV, YYDKDF (reference sequence). This CDR3 contains 15 residues. The CDR3 sequence is CATSRELTASYEQYF. The DNA of the CDR3 is TGTGCCACCAGCAGAGAACTAACAGCCTCCTACGAGCAGTACTTC.

In this sample, this clonotype turned up many times. The chain recombines TRBV30 with TRBJ2-7; D perhaps matches TRBD2 (7 bases). V was cut by 2 bases and J by 6 bases, with 14 bases left in between. The CDR3 covers 13 residues. CDR1 and CDR2 from the germline V gene are GTSNPN and SVGIG (reference sequence). The CDR3 is CAWSLGAGAEQYF. In nucleotides, the CDR3 is TGTGCCTGGAGTCTGGGGGCGGGAGCCGAGCAGTACTTC.

This clonotype was found many times. The CDR3 nucleotides read TGCAGTGCCCCCTACAGCACAGATACGCAGTATTTT. This gives the protein CSAPYSTDTQYF. The genes are TRBV20-1 and TRBJ2-3; D gene unclear. The CDR3 length is 12 residues. Looked up from germline, CDR1 is DFQATT and CDR2 is SNEGSKA (reference sequence). V was clipped by 6 bases and J by 0 bases, with 7 bases between them.

CDR3 sequence: CASGFRTGAGYTF. CDR3 bases: TGTGCCAGCGGCTTCCGGACAGGGGCCGGCTACACCTTC. V and J are TRBV14 and TRBJ1-2; 9 nucleotides agree with TRBD1. The CDR3 spans 13 residues. Unmatched junction bases numbered 9, after V lost 8 bases and J lost 8 bases. The germline gives CDR1 SGHDN, CDR2 FVKESK.

In its sample, this clonotype was seen a few times. This rearrangement joins TRBV3-1 to TRBJ2-3; TRBD2 might be the D (5 bases). The CDR3 is made up of 13 amino acids. Germline V gene sequence: CDR1 LGHDT, CDR2 YNNKEL (reference sequence). Trimming took 6 bases from V and 7 from J, leaving 14 bases between them. The CDR3 here is CASSPYPSNTQYF. CDR3 in DNA: TGTGCCAGCAGTCCCTACCCTAGCAATACGCAGTATTTT.

The chain combines TRBV9 with TRBJ1-5; 7 nucleotides align to TRBD1. Unmatched junction bases numbered 3, after V lost 0 bases and J lost 6 bases. CDR3 length: 14 residues. CDR1 and CDR2 (germline): SGDLS, YYNGEE. The CDR3, as DNA: TGTGCCAGCAGCGTAGGGACAGGCAGTCAGCCCCAGCATTTT. Residues: CASSVGTGSQPQHF.

This clonotype was seen a handful of times. The V call is TRBV5-1, the J call TRBJ1-1; TRBD1 might be the D (5 bases). Germline V gene sequence: CDR1 SGHRS, CDR2 YFSETQ. CDR3 size: 16 residues. V was clipped by 0 bases and J by 0 bases, with 12 bases between them. The CDR3 reads CASSLGQTMMNTEAFF. In DNA, the CDR3 is TGCGCCAGCAGCTTGGGACAGACCATGATGAACACTGAAGCTTTCTTT.

This clonotype occurred a few times. The rearrangement links TRBV18 to TRBJ2-7; 10 bases map to TRBD1. Germline CDR1 KGHSH, CDR2 LQKENI. The CDR3 sequence is 16 residues long. V lost 3 bases, J lost 2 bases, and 7 bases stayed unmatched. In nucleotides, the CDR3 is TGTGCCAGCTCACCGCCACCTGGACAGGGGGCCTACGAGCAGTACTTC. This codes for CASSPPPGQGAYEQYF.

This clonotype was counted at least ten times. The chain recombines TRBV7-9 with TRBJ2-7; 7 bases agree with TRBD2. V trimming: 4 bases; J trimming: 4 bases; junction bases outside the gene matches: 7. CDR3 size: 14 residues. Per the germline V gene, CDR1 is SEHNR and CDR2 is FQNEAQ (reference sequence). The CDR3 region has the DNA TGTGCCAGCAGCTCCCGAATGGGAGGGTACGAGCAGTACTTC. Translating it yields CASSSRMGGYEQYF.

This chain's CDR3 is CASRVLALQSTDTQYF. The CDR3 nucleotides are TGTGCCAGCAGGGTCCTAGCGCTACAAAGCACAGATACGCAGTATTTT. The rearrangement joins TRBV2 to TRBJ2-3, with D possibly being TRBD2 (6 bases). With 6 bases removed from V and 0 bases from J, the gap between germline ends came to 16 bases. Per the germline V gene, CDR1 is SNHLY and CDR2 is FYNNEI. The CDR3 extends over 16 amino acids.

This clonotype was detected many times. The chain has TRBV4-3 and TRBJ1-5; no reliable D call. The length of the CDR3 is 15 residues. V was shortened by 4 bases and J by 3 bases, with 13 bases between the two germline ends. Per germline, CDR1 LGHNA and CDR2 YSLEER. The CDR3 region has the DNA TGCGCCAGCAGCCCTACAAGGGTTGACAATCAGCCCCAGCATTTT. Translated, it gives CASSPTRVDNQPQHF.

This clonotype was observed a handful of times. The J gene is TRBJ2-7, the V gene TRBV20-1, with 10 bases matching TRBD1. Germline V lookup: CDR1 DFQATT, CDR2 SNEGSKA (reference sequence). This CDR3 is 14 amino acids long. The ends lost 6 bases at V and 2 bases at J; junction bases unmatched: 7. This CDR3 is CSAQDRGDTYEQYF. Here the CDR3 DNA reads TGCAGTGCCCAGGACAGGGGGGATACCTACGAGCAGTACTTC.